The T cell receptor (beta chain) described here comes from a study of shared clonotypes between healthy human individuals. Findings and limits, study-wide: When compared with the clonotypes that were shared by all four sorted-subset donors, the non-shared clonotypes turned out to have lower generation probabilities. Clonotype sharing among the donors was expected to vary with sequencing depth.

Here immunoSEQ multiplex PCR was the method, and the copy in TCRdb shows in-frame clones only, minus some. This table has around 2,000,000 clones, about 92% appearing once. Positive CCR7 selection of CD45RO-negative cells yielded the naive CD8 cells, and terminally differentiated effector memory CD45RA+ cells were excluded. The V gene's germline CDR1 is MDHEN and CDR2 SYDVKM. This CDR3 has 14 amino acids. V shed 9 bases and J shed 5 bases, with 20 bases lying between them. In regard to this clone: Its antigen remains unknown.

The TCR originated in a man in his late teens or twenties in good health. Some clones in this sample may be carry-over from other donors' samples. The sequencing input was naive CD8+ T cells from PBMCs. J is TRBJ2-7 and V is TRBV28, with D possibly matching TRBD2 (6 bases). CDR3 bases: TGTGCCAGTTCGGAGGAGGGGATGCGTCACGAGCAGTACTTC. This gives the protein CASSEEGMRHEQYF. The full variable domain, with the rest looked up from reference TRBV28 and TRBJ2-7, is DVKVTQSSRYLVKRTGEKVFLECVQDMDHENMFWYRQDPGLGLRLIYFSYDVKMKEKGDIPEGYSVSREKKERFSLILESASTNQTSMYLCASSEEGMRHEQYFGPGTRLTVT.